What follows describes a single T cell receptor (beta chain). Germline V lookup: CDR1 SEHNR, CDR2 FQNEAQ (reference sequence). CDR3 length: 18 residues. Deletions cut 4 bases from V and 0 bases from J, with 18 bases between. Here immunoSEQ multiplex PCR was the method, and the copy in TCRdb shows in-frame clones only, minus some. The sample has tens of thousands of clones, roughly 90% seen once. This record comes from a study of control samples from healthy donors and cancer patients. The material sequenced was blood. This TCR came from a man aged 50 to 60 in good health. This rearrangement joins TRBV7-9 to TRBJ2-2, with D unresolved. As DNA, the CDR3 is TGTGCCAGCAGCTCCCCAGCTCGCGGAGCTACGAACACCGGGGAGCTGTTTTTT. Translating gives CASSSPARGATNTGELFF.